The 28 T cell receptor beta chains listed next were all sequenced from one sample in a study of early stage breast cancer tumors. Only in-frame clones appear in the TCRdb table, and some are missing; sequencing was by immunoSEQ multiplex PCR. The table includes roughly 30,000 clones, approximately 54% detected once. Sequenced sample: breast tumor tissue. These receptors were collected from a person aged 45-65 years with breast cancer.

The J gene is TRBJ2-1, the V gene TRBV12-5; TRBD2 might be the D (5 bases). The CDR3 runs 16 residues. Germline CDR1 LGHNT, CDR2 FRNRAP. V lost 4 bases, J lost 2 bases, and 15 bases lay in between. CDR3 amino acids: CASGSRLGAAYNEQFF. In DNA, the CDR3 is TGTGCTAGTGGTTCCAGGCTGGGAGCAGCCTACAATGAGCAGTTCTTC.

A single count supports this clone. The chain joins TRBV18 to TRBJ2-3; D perhaps matches TRBD2 (6 bases). The V end lost 0 bases, the J end lost 2 bases, and 9 bases lay between the germline ends. The germline gives CDR1 KGHSH, CDR2 LQKENI. The CDR3 length is 15 residues. CDR3 residues: CASSPPASDTDTQYF. The CDR3 DNA is TGTGCCAGCTCACCACCGGCTAGCGACACAGATACGCAGTATTTT.

This clone was picked up a small number of times. This sequence joins TRBV11-2 and TRBJ2-1, with 14 bases that match TRBD2. The CDR3 runs 18 residues. CDR1 and CDR2 (germline): SGHAT, FQNNGV. Germline trimming cut 3 bases from V and 4 bases from J; bases unmatched to any gene: 8. The CDR3: CASSFRLAGGPGYNEQFF. The CDR3 DNA reads as TGTGCCAGCAGCTTCCGACTAGCGGGAGGGCCGGGGTACAATGAGCAGTTCTTC. Complete variable domain (other parts from reference TRBV11-2 and TRBJ2-1): EAGVAQSPRYKIIEKRQSVAFWCNPISGHATLYWYQQILGQGPKLLIQFQNNGVVDDSQLPKDRFSAERLKGVDSTLKIQPAKLEDSAVYLCASSFRLAGGPGYNEQFFGPGTRLTVL.

This sequence joins TRBV7-9 and TRBJ2-4, with D perhaps TRBD1 (6 bases). Deletions cut 5 bases from V and 3 bases from J, with 14 bases between. Germline CDR1 SEHNR, CDR2 FQNEAQ (reference sequence). The CDR3 loop spans 15 amino acids. The CDR3 spells CASSPTEGDKNIQYF. The CDR3 DNA is TGTGCCAGCAGCCCTACCGAGGGGGACAAAAACATTCAGTACTTC.

This clone was seen just once. This chain links TRBV4-1 with TRBJ1-2; possible D gene TRBD1, 6 bases. CDR1 is MGHRA, CDR2 YSYEKL, per germline. The CDR3 runs 15 residues. The V gene lost 5 bases and the J gene lost 2 bases, with 15 bases spanning the gap. CDR3: CASSWKGGDNYGYTF. For the CDR3, the DNA is TGCGCCAGCAGCTGGAAAGGGGGGGACAACTATGGCTACACCTTC.

The V gene is TRBV5-1, the J gene TRBJ2-5, with D tentatively TRBD1 or TRBD2 (5 bases each). The CDR3 consists of 14 residues. V dropped 5 bases and J dropped 5 bases, with 16 bases sitting between them. The germline V gene encodes CDR1 SGHRS and CDR2 YFSETQ. The CDR3 DNA reads TGCGCCAGCAGGGAGAGTGGGGGTCGGGAGACCCAGTACTTC. Its translation is CASRESGGRETQYF.

The rearrangement joins TRBV5-1 to TRBJ1-2; no clear D. The germline V and J ends were trimmed by 2 bases and 8 bases, with 13 bases remaining between them. CDR1 and CDR2 (germline): SGHRS, YFSETQ. The CDR3 runs 13 residues. The DNA for the CDR3 is TGCGCCAGCAGCTTATACCACTTCGGGGGCTACACCTTC. Its protein is CASSLYHFGGYTF.

This rearrangement joins TRBV5-4 to TRBJ2-5; D gene ambiguous. The germline CDR1 and CDR2 sequences are SGHNT and YYREEE (reference sequence). V lost 3 bases, J lost 0 bases, and 9 bases lay in between. The CDR3 loop spans 14 amino acids. CDR3 region: CASSSSGHQETQYF. In DNA, the CDR3 is TGTGCCAGCAGCTCCTCCGGGCACCAAGAGACCCAGTACTTC.

The V gene is TRBV18, the J gene TRBJ2-5, with D perhaps TRBD2 (5 bases). Germline loops: CDR1 KGHSH, CDR2 LQKENI. The CDR3 length is 13 residues. The V and J ends lost 0 bases and 5 bases respectively, with 7 bases between them. The chain's CDR3 is CASSPPPGETQYF. CDR3 DNA sequence: TGTGCCAGCTCACCACCGCCGGGGGAGACCCAGTACTTC.

This sequence joins TRBV6-5 and TRBJ2-1, with D possibly TRBD2 on 5 matching bases. The CDR3 spans 15 residues. The germline CDR1 and CDR2 sequences are MNHEY and SVGAGI. V gave up 5 bases and J gave up 4 bases, with 15 bases separating them. The CDR3 loop reads CASSPREGFYNEQFF. CDR3 bases: TGTGCCAGCAGTCCGAGGGAAGGATTTTACAATGAGCAGTTCTTC.

CDR3 nucleotides: TGTGCCAGTAGCGAATTGGGACGGTTTAATGAAAAACTGTTTTTT. It encodes CASSELGRFNEKLFF. V gene TRBV19 combines with J gene TRBJ1-4; TRBD1 is a possible D gene (5 bases). Deletions cut 6 bases from V and 4 bases from J, with 15 bases between. The CDR3 loop spans 15 amino acids. Germline lookup yields CDR1 LNHDA and CDR2 SQIVND (reference sequence).

This clone has just a few counts. The chain couples TRBV14 to TRBJ2-1; 9 nucleotides align to TRBD2. V gave up 1 base and J gave up 9 bases; unmatched junction bases: 7. The germline gives CDR1 SGHDN, CDR2 FVKESK. This CDR3 has 15 residues. CDR3 protein: CASSQGASGVREQFF. CDR3 bases: TGTGCCAGCAGCCAAGGGGCTAGCGGGGTACGTGAGCAGTTCTTC. The variable domain in full, completed from reference TRBV14 and TRBJ2-1, reads EAGVTQFPSHSVIEKGQTVTLRCDPISGHDNLYWYRRVMGKEIKFLLHFVKESKQDESGMPNNRFLAERTGGTYSTLKVQPAELEDSGVYFCASSQGASGVREQFFGPGTRLTVL.

V and J are TRBV5-1 and TRBJ2-1, with 10 bases lining up with TRBD2. CDR3 size: 16 residues. From germline, CDR1 is SGHRS and CDR2 YFSETQ. V gave up 2 bases and J gave up 7 bases; unmatched junction bases: 9. The CDR3 sequence: CASSLGALTSGNEQFF. The CDR3 coding sequence is TGCGCCAGCAGCTTAGGGGCCCTGACTAGCGGGAATGAGCAGTTCTTC. Using reference TRBV5-1 and TRBJ2-1 for the parts outside the CDR3, the full variable domain is KAGVTQTPRYLIKTRGQQVTLSCSPISGHRSVSWYQQTPGQGLQFLFEYFSETQRNKGNFPGRFSGRQFSNSRSEMNVSTLELGDSALYLCASSLGALTSGNEQFFGPGTRLTVL.

The chain couples TRBV7-9 to TRBJ1-3; TRBD1 agrees at 7 bases. V trimming: 5 bases; J trimming: 0 bases; junction bases outside the gene matches: 4. The V gene's germline CDR1 is SEHNR and CDR2 FQNEAQ (reference sequence). The CDR3 spans 15 residues. CDR3 DNA: TGTGCCAGCAGCCAGACAGGGATCTCTGGAAACACCATATATTTT. This gives the protein CASSQTGISGNTIYF.

V gene TRBV27 combines with J gene TRBJ2-5, with 7 bases that match TRBD1. Trimming took 7 bases from V and 14 from J; bases not matched to a gene: 13. Germline CDR1 MNHEY, CDR2 SMNVEV (reference sequence). The CDR3 sequence is 12 residues long. CDR3 bases: TGTGCCAGCACCTATAACACAGGGGCCGGATACTTC. Protein: CASTYNTGAGYF.

This chain joins TRBV5-6 and TRBJ1-1, with TRBD1 as a possible D gene (6 bases). The CDR3 spans 16 residues. Germline CDR1 SGHDT, CDR2 YYEEEE. The V gene lost 4 bases and the J gene lost 5 bases, with 21 bases spanning the gap. The CDR3: CASSVGGRQGRTEAFF. The CDR3 DNA sequence: TGTGCCAGCAGCGTGGGGGGTAGGCAGGGGAGAACTGAAGCTTTCTTT.

In this sample, this clone turned up a few times. CDR3 region: CASRRDRQHGYTF. DNA for the CDR3: TGTGCCAGCAGAAGAGACAGGCAGCATGGCTACACCTTC. The rearrangement joins TRBV13 to TRBJ1-2; D possibly corresponds to TRBD1 (6 bases). This CDR3 is built from 13 residues. Germline assignment: CDR1 PRHDT and CDR2 FYEKMQ (reference sequence). Trimming stripped 6 bases from V and 6 bases from J, with 14 bases between.

This chain uses TRBV5-6 with TRBJ1-2; 8 bases are a match to TRBD1. The germline CDR1 and CDR2 sequences are SGHDT and YYEEEE. CDR3 length equals 14 residues. The V segment lost 5 bases and the J segment 6 bases; nucleotides outside the gene matches: 9. CDR3: CASRWRRTGNGYTF. CDR3 sequence (DNA): TGTGCCAGCAGGTGGCGTAGGACAGGGAATGGCTACACCTTC.

The chain is built from TRBV4-3 and TRBJ2-7; D remains unclear. This CDR3 has 13 amino acids. Trimming removed 3 bases at V and 3 bases at J, with 9 bases between. Germline loops: CDR1 LGHNA, CDR2 YSLEER. The CDR3 reads CASSHQRNYEQYF. For the CDR3, the DNA is TGCGCCAGCAGCCATCAAAGAAACTACGAGCAGTACTTC.

In its sample, this clone was seen a few times. The chain joins TRBV11-2 to TRBJ1-1; TRBD1 aligns across 7 bases. The CDR3 contains 14 residues. Germline loops: CDR1 SGHAT, CDR2 FQNNGV. V was pared by 1 base and J by 4 bases, with 3 bases of the junction left unmatched. The DNA for the CDR3 is TGTGCCAGCAGCTTAGTTCCAGGGGGCACTGAAGCTTTCTTT. Translated: CASSLVPGGTEAFF.

In this sample, this clone turned up a few times. The chain employs TRBV19 and TRBJ1-5, with 9 bases aligning to TRBD1. V lost 5 bases and J lost 3; bases outside the gene matches: 2. The length of the CDR3 is 14 residues. CDR1 LNHDA and CDR2 SQIVND come from the germline V gene (reference sequence). The CDR3 is CASSWTGVNQPQHF. CDR3 nucleotides: TGTGCCAGTAGTTGGACAGGGGTCAATCAGCCCCAGCATTTT.

This sequence joins TRBV5-4 and TRBJ2-3, with a possible D match to TRBD1 (6 bases). Trimming stripped 0 bases from V and 6 bases from J, with 11 bases between. The CDR3 totals 14 residues. Germline CDR1 reads SGHNT; CDR2 reads YYREEE (reference sequence). DNA of the CDR3: TGTGCCAGCAGCTTGGGAGGGGGTGGCGATACGCAGTATTTT. This translates into CASSLGGGGDTQYF.

The rearrangement joins TRBV1 to TRBJ2-1; the table calls TRBD2, which could not be checked here. TRBV1 is a recognized pseudogene. The CDR3 runs 15 residues. The CDR3: CTSSQDQDWNNEQFF. CDR3 sequence (DNA): TGCACCAGCAGCCAAGATCAAGACTGGAACAATGAGCAGTTCTTC.

This rearrangement joins TRBV7-3 to TRBJ1-2; no reliable D call. Trimming took 2 bases from V and 2 from J, leaving 9 bases between them. The CDR3 contains 14 residues. Germline assignment: CDR1 SGHTA and CDR2 FQGTGA. CDR3 nucleotides: TGTGCCAGCAGCTTATCTGGCGACAACTATGGCTACACCTTC. Its protein is CASSLSGDNYGYTF.

The chain employs TRBV18 and TRBJ2-7, with TRBD2 identical over 13 bases. Germline V gene sequence: CDR1 KGHSH, CDR2 LQKENI. This CDR3 is built from 14 residues. With V trimmed by 5 bases and J by 4 bases, 2 bases remained unmatched. CDR3 DNA sequence: TGTGCCAGCTCAGGGACTAGCGGGATTTACGAGCAGTACTTC. Translation: CASSGTSGIYEQYF.

The chain links TRBV7-8 to TRBJ2-1; D perhaps matches TRBD2 (5 bases). Trimming removed 2 bases from V and 0 bases from J, with 17 bases in between. The CDR3 length is 18 residues. The germline gives CDR1 SGHVS, CDR2 FQNEAQ. DNA for the CDR3: TGTGCCAGCAGCTTACGCGGGCTCGATACCCTCTCCTACAATGAGCAGTTCTTC. Its protein is CASSLRGLDTLSYNEQFF.

This chain connects TRBV29-1 to TRBJ2-3; no clear D. CDR3 size: 10 residues. The germline V and J ends were trimmed by 4 bases and 4 bases, with 3 bases remaining between them. Germline V gene data show CDR1 as SQVTM and CDR2 as ANQGSEA. CDR3 protein: CSVVSDTQYF. The CDR3, as DNA: TGCAGCGTTGTCTCAGATACGCAGTATTTT.

Written as DNA, the CDR3 is TGTGCCAGCAGCTTAAAGGGGGTTAAAAACATTCAGTACTTC. As protein: CASSLKGVKNIQYF. The chain couples TRBV5-4 to TRBJ2-4; D may be TRBD1 (6 bases). V lost 2 bases, J lost 4 bases, and 10 bases lay in between. This CDR3 region has 14 residues. The germline CDR1 and CDR2 sequences are SGHNT and YYREEE (reference sequence). Together with reference TRBV5-4 and TRBJ2-4, the CDR3 gives the full variable domain: ETGVTQSPTHLIKTRGQQVTLRCSSQSGHNTVSWYQQALGQGPQFIFQYYREEENGRGNFPPRFSGLQFPNYSSELNVNALELDDSALYLCASSLKGVKNIQYFGAGTRLSVL.